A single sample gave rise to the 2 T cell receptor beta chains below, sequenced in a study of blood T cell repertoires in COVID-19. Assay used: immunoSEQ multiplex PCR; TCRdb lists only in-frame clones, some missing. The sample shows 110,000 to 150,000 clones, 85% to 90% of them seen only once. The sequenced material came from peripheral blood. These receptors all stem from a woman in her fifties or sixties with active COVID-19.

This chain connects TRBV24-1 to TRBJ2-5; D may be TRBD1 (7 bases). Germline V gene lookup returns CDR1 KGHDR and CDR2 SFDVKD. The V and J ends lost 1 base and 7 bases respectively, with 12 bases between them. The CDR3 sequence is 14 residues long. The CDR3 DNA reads TGTGCCACCAGTGATTTTCACCAGGGGGGGACCCAGTACTTC. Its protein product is CATSDFHQGGTQYF.

This CDR3 is CASSFVGTHGYTF. Here the CDR3 DNA reads TGTGCCAGCAGCTTCGTCGGGACACATGGCTACACCTTC. This chain uses TRBV7-9 with TRBJ1-2; D might be TRBD1 (6 bases). CDR1 SEHNR and CDR2 FQNEAQ come from the germline V gene (reference sequence). Deletions cut 3 bases from V and 6 bases from J, with 11 bases between. This CDR3 is built from 13 residues.